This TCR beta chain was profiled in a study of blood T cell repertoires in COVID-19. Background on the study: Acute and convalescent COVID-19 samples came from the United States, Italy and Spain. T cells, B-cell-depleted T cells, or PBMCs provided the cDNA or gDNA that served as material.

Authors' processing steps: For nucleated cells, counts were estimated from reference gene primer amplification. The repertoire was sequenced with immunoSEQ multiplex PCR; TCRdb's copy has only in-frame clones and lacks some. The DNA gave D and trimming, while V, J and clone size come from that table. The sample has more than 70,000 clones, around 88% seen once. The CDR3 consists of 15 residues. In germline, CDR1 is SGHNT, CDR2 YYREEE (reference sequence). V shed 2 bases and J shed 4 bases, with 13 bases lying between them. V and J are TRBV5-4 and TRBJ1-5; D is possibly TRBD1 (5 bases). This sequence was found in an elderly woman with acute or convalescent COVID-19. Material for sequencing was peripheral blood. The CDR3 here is CASSFGGGGNQPQHF. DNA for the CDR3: TGTGCCAGCAGCTTCGGCGGGGGAGGTAATCAGCCCCAGCATTTT.